A selection of T cell receptor beta chains follows, all from one sample in a study of post-analysis software for immune sequencing data. TCRdb ran MiXCR on the PCR reads and lists one entry per CDR3 protein. Altogether roughly 540,000 distinct CDR3 sequences are present, around 36% being singletons, with the ten largest covering about 6%. The specimen sequenced was blood. The origin of the receptors is a girl aged 2 to 17 with multiple sclerosis. Both conserved end residues are part of each CDR3. Each record gives: clone size, J gene, D gene, V gene, CDR3 protein, CDR3 DNA. A D gene is named only where the DNA matches it firmly. For some rows the clone size is stated as once, few or many, or as a class when expanded; others skip it.

clone_size: few; j_call: TRBJ2-3; d_call: TRBD2; v_call: TRBV12-3/TRBV12-4; cdr3_aa: CASSRTSGGPNTDTQYF; cdr3_nt: TGTGCCAGCAGCCGAACTAGCGGGGGGCCGAACACAGATACGCAGTATTTT
clone_size: few; j_call: TRBJ1-1; d_call: -; v_call: TRBV25-1; cdr3_aa: CASSALITAEAFF; cdr3_nt: TGTGCCAGCAGTGCCCTGATAACAGCTGAAGCTTTCTTT
clone_size: once; j_call: TRBJ2-2; d_call: TRBD2; v_call: TRBV7-9; cdr3_aa: CASSHSIGLAGGPRELFF; cdr3_nt: TGTGCCAGCAGCCATTCAATCGGACTAGCGGGGGGCCCCCGGGAGCTGTTTTTT
clone_size: few; j_call: TRBJ1-2; d_call: -; v_call: TRBV5-1; cdr3_aa: CASSPGLANYGYTF; cdr3_nt: TGCGCCAGCAGCCCAGGCTTAGCTAACTATGGCTACACCTTC
clone_size: few; j_call: TRBJ2-1; d_call: TRBD2; v_call: TRBV5-1; cdr3_aa: CASSLILAGGYNEQFF; cdr3_nt: TGCGCCAGCAGCTTGATTCTAGCGGGGGGCTACAATGAGCAGTTCTTC
clone_size: -; j_call: TRBJ2-7; d_call: -; v_call: TRBV18; cdr3_aa: CASSPMTGPSYEQYF; cdr3_nt: TGTGCCAGCTCACCGATGACAGGTCCCTCCTACGAGCAGTACTTC
clone_size: -; j_call: TRBJ1-2; d_call: TRBD1; v_call: TRBV6-2/TRBV6-3; cdr3_aa: CASRLRTGDGYGYTF; cdr3_nt: TGTGCCAGCAGACTACGGACAGGGGATGGCTATGGCTACACCTTC
clone_size: once; j_call: TRBJ2-2; d_call: -; v_call: TRBV29-1; cdr3_aa: CSVLPARMSGELFF; cdr3_nt: TGCAGCGTTCTGCCCGCTCGGATGTCCGGGGAGCTGTTTTTT
clone_size: few; j_call: TRBJ1-1; d_call: -; v_call: TRBV5-1; cdr3_aa: CASSSQMNTEAFF; cdr3_nt: TGCGCCAGCAGCTCGCAGATGAACACTGAAGCTTTCTTT
clone_size: few; j_call: TRBJ2-3; d_call: -; v_call: TRBV7-3; cdr3_aa: CASSLRGHLSTDTQYF; cdr3_nt: TGTGCCAGCAGCTTAAGGGGACACCTTTCCACAGATACGCAGTATTTT
clone_size: -; j_call: TRBJ1-5; d_call: -; v_call: TRBV7-9; cdr3_aa: CASSVNRDGGNQPQHF; cdr3_nt: TGTGCCAGCAGCGTTAACAGGGATGGGGGCAATCAGCCCCAGCATTTT
clone_size: -; j_call: TRBJ2-1; d_call: TRBD2; v_call: TRBV4-1; cdr3_aa: CASSQDSGGLDEQFF; cdr3_nt: TGCGCCAGCAGCCAAGATAGCGGGGGATTGGATGAGCAGTTCTTC
clone_size: many; j_call: TRBJ2-5; d_call: TRBD1; v_call: TRBV6-5; cdr3_aa: CASEDRGPGTQYF; cdr3_nt: TGTGCCAGCGAGGACAGGGGGCCGGGGACCCAGTACTTC
clone_size: once; j_call: TRBJ1-5; d_call: TRBD1; v_call: TRBV5-5; cdr3_aa: CASSLGVWDRGRNQPQHF; cdr3_nt: TGTGCCAGCAGCTTGGGAGTTTGGGACAGGGGGAGGAATCAGCCCCAGCATTTT
clone_size: few; j_call: TRBJ2-5; d_call: TRBD2; v_call: TRBV5-5; cdr3_aa: CASSAVGGGGFKKTQYF; cdr3_nt: TGTGCCAGCAGCGCCGTCGGAGGCGGGGGGTTTAAAAAGACCCAGTACTTC
clone_size: -; j_call: TRBJ2-1; d_call: -; v_call: TRBV6-1; cdr3_aa: CASSTGLNNEQFF; cdr3_nt: TGTGCCAGCAGTACAGGGCTCAACAATGAGCAGTTCTTC
clone_size: many; j_call: TRBJ2-5; d_call: -; v_call: TRBV6-6; cdr3_aa: CASSYLRETQYF; cdr3_nt: TGTGCCAGCAGTTACTTAAGGGAGACCCAGTACTTC
clone_size: once; j_call: TRBJ2-5; d_call: -; v_call: TRBV21-1; cdr3_aa: CASSSPGTSGGADLQETQYF; cdr3_nt: TGTGCCAGCAGCTCACCAGGGACTAGCGGGGGGGCGGATCTCCAAGAGACCCAGTACTTC